This T cell receptor beta chain was identified during a study of CD8+CD57+ T cells in acquired aplastic anemia. The wider study: The sorted CD4+ and CD8+ cells yielded an average around 3.2 ug of DNA. Study results and caveats: Under 35 was the count of CD8+ CDR3 sequences that patients shared with controls. Patients versus controls showed no significant CD8+ Simpson's diversity difference.

This clonotype was detected many times. Its target is unknown. CDR3 and TCR beta VDJ profiling relied on genomic DNA as the template. Each CDR3 protein gets one entry after TCRdb re-called the reads with MiXCR. The sample consists of 150,000 to 200,000 distinct CDR3 sequences, roughly 64% of them appearing once. The sequencing sample was made of sorted CD4+, CD8+, or CD8+CD57+ T cells (not recorded which) from PBMCs. This receptor was taken from a human donor with severe aplastic anemia or a healthy control (not recorded which).

The CDR3 DNA sequence: TGTGCCAGCAGCTTTGGGGTAGCGGGGGGGCACGAGCAGTACTTC. Amino acid sequence: CASSFGVAGGHEQYF. V is TRBV7-2 and J is TRBJ2-7; 11 nucleotides align to TRBD2. CDR1 and CDR2 from the germline V gene are SGHTA and FQGNSA. The CDR3 consists of 15 residues. The ends lost 3 bases at V and 5 bases at J; junction bases unmatched: 6.